One sample yielded the 5 T cell receptor beta chains listed below, sequenced in a study of blood T cell repertoires in COVID-19. TCRdb's copy holds only in-frame clones and misses some; the assay was immunoSEQ multiplex PCR. Among about 410,000 clones listed, around 86% were seen once. The sample was peripheral blood. These TCRs come from a woman aged 30 to 39 with active or convalescent COVID-19.

The chain couples TRBV29-1 to TRBJ1-2; D is unresolved. The CDR3 contains 14 residues. Germline CDR1 is SQVTM and CDR2 is ANQGSEA. V lost 4 bases to trimming and J lost 3 bases, with 15 bases between them. CDR3 coding DNA: TGCAGCGTTGCTCCGGACGGAGGCGACTATGGCTACACCTTC. Its protein is CSVAPDGGDYGYTF.

This clone was detected only a few times. This chain joins TRBV5-1 and TRBJ2-7, with 10 bases aligning to TRBD2. Germline V CDR1 and CDR2: SGHRS, YFSETQ. V was pared by 0 bases and J by 3 bases, with 3 bases of the junction left unmatched. This CDR3 has 15 residues. CDR3 residues: CASSLEASGSYEQYF. The CDR3 nucleotides read TGCGCCAGCAGCTTGGAGGCTAGCGGGAGCTACGAGCAGTACTTC.

This clone was seen just once. The chain has TRBV5-1 and TRBJ1-2, with a tentative D call TRBD1 (5 bases). Germline lookup yields CDR1 SGHRS and CDR2 YFSETQ. V was shortened by 0 bases and J by 5 bases, with 17 bases between the two germline ends. This CDR3 is built from 16 residues. CDR3 nucleotide sequence: TGCGCCAGCAGCTTGGCACCTTCGGGGGGGTCATATGGCTACACCTTC. Its protein product is CASSLAPSGGSYGYTF.

The chain recombines TRBV18 with TRBJ1-1, with a possible D match to TRBD1 (6 bases). V was pared by 3 bases and J by 6 bases, with 11 bases between. CDR1 is KGHSH and CDR2 is LQKENI in the germline V gene. The CDR3 is 13 amino acids. Written as DNA, the CDR3 is TGTGCCAGCTCACCGTCGGGGGGGCCTGAAGCTTTCTTT. Amino acid sequence: CASSPSGGPEAFF. Based on the CDR3 plus reference TRBV18 and TRBJ1-1, the full variable domain is NAGVMQNPRHLVRRRGQEARLRCSPMKGHSHVYWYRQLPEEGLKFMVYLQKENIIDESGMPKERFSAEFPKEGPSILRIQQVVRGDSAAYFCASSPSGGPEAFFGQGTRLTVV.

Comments on this clone: The same CDR3 also results from other DNA sequences found in this sample. This rearrangement joins TRBV27 to TRBJ2-7, with D maybe TRBD2 (6 bases). Germline V CDR1 and CDR2: MNHEY, SMNVEV (reference sequence). The CDR3 length is 14 residues. Trimming took off 3 bases at V and 2 bases at J, with 11 bases between the two ends. CDR3 protein: CASSFGSGTYEQYF. CDR3 nucleotide sequence: TGTGCCAGCAGTTTCGGTAGCGGAACCTACGAGCAGTACTTC.